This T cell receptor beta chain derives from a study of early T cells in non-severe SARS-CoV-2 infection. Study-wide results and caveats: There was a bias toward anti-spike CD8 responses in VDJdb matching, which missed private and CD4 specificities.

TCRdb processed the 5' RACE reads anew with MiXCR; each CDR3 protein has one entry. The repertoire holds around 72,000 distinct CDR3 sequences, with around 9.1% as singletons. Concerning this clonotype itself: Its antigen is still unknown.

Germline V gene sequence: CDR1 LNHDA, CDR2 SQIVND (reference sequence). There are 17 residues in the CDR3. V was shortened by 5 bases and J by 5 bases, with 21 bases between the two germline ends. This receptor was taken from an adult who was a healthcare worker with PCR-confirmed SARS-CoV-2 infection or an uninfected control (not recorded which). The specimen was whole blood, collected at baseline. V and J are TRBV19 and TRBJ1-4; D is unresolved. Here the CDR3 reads CASSLMVRTSGNEKLFF. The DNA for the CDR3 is TGTGCCAGTAGTTTAATGGTTCGGACCTCGGGGAATGAAAAACTGTTTTTT. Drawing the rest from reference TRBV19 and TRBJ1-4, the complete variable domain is DGGITQSPKYLFRKEGQNVTLSCEQNLNHDAMYWYRQDPGQGLRLIYYSQIVNDFQKGDIAEGYSVSREKKESFPLTVTSAQKNPTAFYLCASSLMVRTSGNEKLFFGSGTQLSVL.